This T cell receptor beta chain came from a study of T cells and Merkel cell carcinoma outcomes. Study-level findings and limits: In Merkel cell carcinoma, repertoire and T-cell density reportedly predicted outcomes.

Sequenced by immunoSEQ multiplex PCR; TCRdb stores in-frame clones only, minus some. Of roughly 3,500 clones in the sample, approximately 92% are singletons; the top ten hold just under 2%. This clone has just one count. Its antigen is as yet unknown. The germline gives CDR1 LNHDA, CDR2 SQIVND (reference sequence). Trimming took off 7 bases at V and 3 bases at J, with 21 bases between the two ends. This CDR3 spans 17 amino acids. The material sequenced was tumor tissue from Merkel cell carcinoma. V and J are TRBV19 and TRBJ2-2, with D perhaps assigned TRBD1 or TRBD2 (5 bases each). This TCR came from a human donor with Merkel cell carcinoma. The CDR3 DNA reads TGTGCCAGTACCCCCCAGCAGGGACGGACACACACCGGGGAGCTGTTTTTT. It is translated as CASTPQQGRTHTGELFF.